This TCR beta chain was recorded in a study of cytomegalovirus exposure and HLA in healthy donors. PCR primers comprised 60 Vbeta and 13 Jbeta primers. Assay: immunoSEQ multiplex PCR; the TCRdb copy retains only in-frame clones and omits some. Of 120,000 or so clones in the sample, nearly 80% were seen once. CDR1 LNHDA and CDR2 SQIVND come from the germline V gene (reference sequence). Trimming removed 3 bases at V and 3 bases at J, with 15 bases between. This CDR3 region has 15 residues. The chain joins TRBV19 to TRBJ2-7; D not certain. The specimen was PBMCs. This TCR came from a woman aged 25 to 39 in good health and CMV-seronegative. Here the CDR3 DNA reads TGTGCCAGTAGTATCTCCCCGGCGGAACACTACGAGCAGTACTTC. It encodes CASSISPAEHYEQYF.